This TCR beta chain stems from a study of T cells in localized non-small cell lung cancer. The CDR3 length is 16 residues. Germline V gene data show CDR1 as SNHLY and CDR2 as FYNNEI. The germline V and J ends were trimmed by 1 base and 4 bases, with 14 bases remaining between them. Assay used: immunoSEQ multiplex PCR; TCRdb lists only in-frame clones, some missing. Among about 70,000 clones listed, 80% to 90% were seen once. The sample was peripheral blood, taken before any cancer treatment. V gene TRBV2 combines with J gene TRBJ2-1, with D unclear. This TCR came from a male donor older than 55 with stage III squamous cell lung carcinoma. DNA for the CDR3: TGTGCCAGCAGTGAAGTAGGTGCAGCACCTTACAATGAGCAGTTCTTC. It encodes CASSEVGAAPYNEQFF. Combining the CDR3 with reference TRBV2 and TRBJ2-1 gives the whole variable domain EPEVTQTPSHQVTQMGQEVILRCVPISNHLYFYWYRQILGQKVEFLVSFYNNEISEKSEIFDDQFSVERPDGSNFTLKIRSTKLEDSAMYFCASSEVGAAPYNEQFFGPGTRLTVL.